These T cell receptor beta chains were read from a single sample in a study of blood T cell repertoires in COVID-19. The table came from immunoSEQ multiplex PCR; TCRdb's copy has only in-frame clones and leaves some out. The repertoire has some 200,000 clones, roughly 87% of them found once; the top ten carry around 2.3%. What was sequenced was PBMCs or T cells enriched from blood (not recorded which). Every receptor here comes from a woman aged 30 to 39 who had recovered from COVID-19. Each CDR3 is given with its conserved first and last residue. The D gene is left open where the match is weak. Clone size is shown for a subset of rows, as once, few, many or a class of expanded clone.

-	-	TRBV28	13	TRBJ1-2	CASKQETAYGYTF	TGTGCCAGCAAACAGGAGACTGCCTATGGCTACACCTTC
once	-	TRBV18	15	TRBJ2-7	CASSPPGHGSYEQYF	TGTGCCAGCTCACCACCGGGACATGGGTCCTACGAGCAGTACTTC
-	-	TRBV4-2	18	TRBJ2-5	CASSQEQRSGSVSGTQYF	TGTGCCAGCAGCCAAGAGCAACGGAGCGGATCCGTTAGTGGGACCCAGTACTTC
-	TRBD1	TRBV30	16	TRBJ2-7	CAWSGRQTGASYEQYF	TGTGCCTGGAGTGGGCGACAGACAGGGGCATCCTACGAGCAGTACTTC
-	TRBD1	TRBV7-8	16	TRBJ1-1	CASSPWDRGSNTEAFF	TGTGCCAGCAGCCCTTGGGACAGGGGTTCTAACACTGAAGCTTTCTTT
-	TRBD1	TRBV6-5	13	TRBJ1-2	CASSYGTDYGYTF	TGTGCCAGCAGTTACGGGACAGACTATGGCTACACCTTC
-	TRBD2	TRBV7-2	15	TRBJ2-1	CASSLVSAGGDEQFF	TGTGCCAGCAGCTTAGTTTCTGCGGGAGGGGATGAGCAGTTCTTC
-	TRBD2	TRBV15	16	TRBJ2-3	CATSRGGTRDTDTQYF	TGTGCCACCAGCAGAGGAGGGACTAGGGACACAGATACGCAGTATTTT
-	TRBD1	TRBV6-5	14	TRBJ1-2	CASIGQGDNYGYTF	TGTGCCAGCATCGGACAGGGGGATAACTATGGCTACACCTTC
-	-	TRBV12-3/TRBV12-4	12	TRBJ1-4	CASSFQNEKLFF	TGTGCCAGCAGTTTTCAAAATGAAAAACTGTTTTTT
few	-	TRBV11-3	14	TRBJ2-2	CASSSGTLFGELFF	TGTGCCAGCAGCTCCGGGACACTATTCGGGGAGCTGTTTTTT
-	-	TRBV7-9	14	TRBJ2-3	CASNNGAGPDTQYF	TGTGCCAGCAATAACGGGGCGGGGCCCGATACGCAGTATTTT
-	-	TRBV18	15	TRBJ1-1	CASFPDRTPNTEAFF	TGTGCCAGCTTCCCCGACAGGACGCCCAACACTGAAGCTTTCTTT
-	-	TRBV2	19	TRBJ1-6	CASSEELDVAGVNNSPLHF	TGTGCCAGCAGTGAAGAATTGGATGTGGCAGGGGTCAATAATTCACCCCTCCACTTT
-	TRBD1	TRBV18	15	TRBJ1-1	CASSPAGQGTSEAFF	TGTGCCAGCTCACCAGCGGGACAGGGGACTTCTGAAGCTTTCTTT
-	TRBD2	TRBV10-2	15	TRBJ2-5	CASSEASGSRETQYF	TGCGCCAGCAGTGAAGCTAGCGGGAGTCGGGAGACCCAGTACTTC
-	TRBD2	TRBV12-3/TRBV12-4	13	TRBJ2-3	CASTWGGTDTQYF	TGTGCCAGCACCTGGGGGGGAACAGATACGCAGTATTTT
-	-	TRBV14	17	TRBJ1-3	CASSPTRGTLSGNTIYF	TGTGCCAGCAGCCCTACCAGGGGTACACTCTCTGGAAACACCATATATTTT
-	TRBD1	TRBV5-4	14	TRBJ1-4	CASSPDRVDEKLFF	TGTGCCAGCAGCCCTGACAGGGTGGATGAAAAACTGTTTTTT
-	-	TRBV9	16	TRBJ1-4	CASSPQPGGNNEKLFF	TGTGCCAGCAGCCCCCAGCCGGGGGGAAATAATGAAAAACTGTTTTTT
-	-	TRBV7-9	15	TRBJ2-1	CASSLVRQIGNEQFF	TGTGCCAGCAGCTTAGTACGACAGATTGGCAATGAGCAGTTCTTC
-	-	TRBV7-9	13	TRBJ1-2	CASSSPLFYGYTF	TGTGCCAGCAGCTCCCCCCTTTTCTATGGCTACACCTTC
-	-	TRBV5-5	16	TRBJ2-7	CASSLAGRGTAYEQYF	TGTGCCAGCAGCTTGGCGGGTCGCGGAACCGCTTACGAGCAGTACTTC
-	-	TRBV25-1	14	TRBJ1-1	CASIGNRRGTEAFF	TGTGCCAGCATTGGTAACCGAAGGGGCACTGAAGCTTTCTTT
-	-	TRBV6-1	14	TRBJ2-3	CASSEGGGADTQYF	TGTGCCAGCAGTGAAGGGGGCGGGGCAGATACGCAGTATTTT
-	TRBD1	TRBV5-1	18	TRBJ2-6	CASSLRNRGLSGANVLTF	TGCGCCAGCAGCTTGAGAAACAGGGGGCTGTCTGGGGCCAACGTCCTGACTTTC
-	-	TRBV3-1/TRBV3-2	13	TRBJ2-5	CASRRGPQETQYF	TGTGCCAGCAGGAGAGGGCCACAGGAGACCCAGTACTTC
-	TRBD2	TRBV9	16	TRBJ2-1	CASSANSGDNYNEQFF	TGTGCCAGCAGCGCCAATAGCGGGGATAACTACAATGAGCAGTTCTTC
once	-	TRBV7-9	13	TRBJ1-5	CASKAGPGQPQHF	TGTGCCAGCAAGGCAGGGCCGGGTCAGCCCCAGCATTTT
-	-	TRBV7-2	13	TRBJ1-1	CASSSRLNTEAFF	TGTGCCAGCAGCTCCCGACTTAACACTGAAGCTTTCTTT
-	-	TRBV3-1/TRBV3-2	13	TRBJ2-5	CASSLPAEETQYF	TGTGCCAGCAGCCTCCCCGCGGAAGAGACCCAGTACTTC
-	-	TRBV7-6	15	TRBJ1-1	CASSLRPGEGTEAFF	TGTGCCAGCAGCCTCCGGCCAGGGGAAGGCACTGAAGCTTTCTTT
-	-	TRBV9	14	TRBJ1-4	CASSVGQGYEKLFF	TGTGCCAGCAGCGTAGGGCAGGGTTATGAAAAACTGTTTTTT
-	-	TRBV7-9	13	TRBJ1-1	CASSSGLSTEAFF	TGTGCCAGCAGCTCAGGACTTTCCACTGAAGCTTTCTTT
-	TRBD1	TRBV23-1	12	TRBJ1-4	CARDRGLEKLFF	TGCGCCAGGGACAGGGGATTAGAAAAACTGTTTTTT
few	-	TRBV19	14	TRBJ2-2	CASSKGRVTGELFF	TGTGCCAGTAGTAAGGGCAGGGTGACCGGGGAGCTGTTTTTT
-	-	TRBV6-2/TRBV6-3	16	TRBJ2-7	CASSLRPTVPSYEQYF	TGTGCCAGCAGTTTACGACCCACAGTTCCAAGCTACGAGCAGTACTTC
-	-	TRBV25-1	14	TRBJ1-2	CASRKSGSPYGYTF	TGTGCCAGCAGGAAATCGGGGTCACCCTATGGCTACACCTTC
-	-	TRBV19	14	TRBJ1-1	CASRGGREGTEAFF	TGTGCCAGTAGGGGGGGTAGAGAGGGCACTGAAGCTTTCTTT
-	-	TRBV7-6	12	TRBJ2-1	CASSLEGGEQFF	TGTGCCAGCAGCTTAGAGGGAGGTGAGCAGTTCTTC
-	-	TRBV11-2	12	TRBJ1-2	CASTPLDYGYTF	TGTGCCAGCACCCCTCTTGACTATGGCTACACCTTC
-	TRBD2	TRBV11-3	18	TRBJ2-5	CASSLIWTSGRSRETQYF	TGTGCCAGCAGCTTAATTTGGACTAGCGGGAGGAGTAGGGAGACCCAGTACTTC
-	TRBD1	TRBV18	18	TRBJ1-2	CASSPTRTGGQRNYGYTF	TGTGCCAGCTCACCGACTCGGACAGGGGGGCAACGGAACTATGGCTACACCTTC
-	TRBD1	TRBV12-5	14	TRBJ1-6	CASGSGTDYSPLHF	TGTGCTAGTGGATCCGGGACAGACTATTCACCCCTCCACTTT
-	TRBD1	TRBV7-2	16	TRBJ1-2	CASSPRTGITNYGYTF	TGTGCCAGCAGCCCCCGGACAGGGATTACTAACTATGGCTACACCTTC
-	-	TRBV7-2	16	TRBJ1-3	CASSFQVANSGNTIYF	TGTGCCAGCAGCTTTCAAGTAGCAAACTCTGGAAACACCATATATTTT
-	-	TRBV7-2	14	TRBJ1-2	CASSLADSLYGYTF	TGTGCCAGCAGCTTAGCGGACAGCCTCTATGGCTACACCTTC
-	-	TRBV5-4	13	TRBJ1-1	CASSLRDYTEAFF	TGTGCCAGCAGCTTGAGAGATTACACTGAAGCTTTCTTT
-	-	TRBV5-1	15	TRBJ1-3	CASSPQPESGNTIYF	TGCGCCAGCAGCCCTCAACCGGAGTCTGGAAACACCATATATTTT